This T cell receptor beta chain was retrieved from a study of beta chain features in type 1 diabetes (dated by TCRdb to 2016 to 2019). Background for the entire study: No differences in mean age, gender distribution, total cell number or subset yield were found between patients and healthy donors. In the study, TCRB repertoires of sorted circulating CD4+ T cell subsets from recently diagnosed type 1 diabetes patients were compared with those of matched healthy donors. Naive and central memory subsets were obtained from all 30 or so donors, but regulatory and stem cell-like memory subsets were isolated from only 8 patients and roughly 8 healthy donors. A total of about 100 million sorted cells were examined across all samples, and RNA yield correlated strongly with the number of cells per subset. The paper's findings and limits, for the study overall: Sequencing cDNA rather than genomic DNA could over-represent highly expressing activated cells, although activation and CD3 levels did not differ between groups. At VDJ recombination sites, type 1 diabetes patients had fewer insertions and more deleted nucleotides, which implies abnormalities in thymic rearrangement. Naive, central memory and regulatory TCRB repertoires appeared to be more similar among patients than among healthy donors. PCR may preferentially amplify shorter templates, but because patient and control samples were amplified and corrected together, any resulting skew would affect both groups equally. Because the HLA sub-analyses included only small numbers of individuals, any influence of HLA type on TCRB rearrangement was left unresolved. In all four CD4+ subsets, TCRB CDR3 length was moderately but significantly shorter in type 1 diabetes patients.

This clone was picked up a small number of times. The target of this receptor is not known. The input lacks base qualities; no much larger clone sits a single base away. From a lookup of the germline V gene, CDR1 and CDR2 are MNHNS and SASEGT. The CDR3 has 14 amino acids, counting the end cysteine and phenylalanine. Left in the record is the CDR3 DNA by itself, 42 bases read in frame from the first base. V is shortened by 8 bases, J by 0 bases, and the region joining them spans 13 bases. From each donor, a single peripheral blood sample of approximately 0.11 L on average was drawn into heparinised tubes. Using a panel that included CD45RO, CCR7, CD25, CD127, CD95 and CD27, naive, central memory, regulatory and stem cell-like memory CD4+ T cells were sorted on a BD FACSAria II. A purity above 95% was achieved for all sorted populations. PBMCs were separated immediately by Lymphoprep density gradient centrifugation and were stained directly, without being cultured. To minimize batch effects, samples were stained and sorted in pairs, one healthy donor with one patient per experiment.

The entire isolated RNA was reverse transcribed using the High Capacity cDNA Reverse Transcription Kit, and thus expressed TCRB transcripts were sequenced. Deep immunoSEQ sequencing was performed on naive, central memory and regulatory T cell samples, with an average of around 3.4 million total reads per sample. Sorted cells were lysed in RLT buffer, and RNA was extracted using DNase-treated RNeasy Micro or Mini kits according to cell number. Each cell subset was processed separately to prevent cross-contamination, with patient and healthy donor samples processed together. Using the immunoSEQ multiplex PCR, TCRB sequences were amplified from cDNA into 87-bp fragments spanning the CDR3 region. The amplicons were sequenced using the Illumina HiSeq platform. In the paper's pipeline: PCR bias was corrected computationally using synthetic template baselines, and reads within Hamming distance 2 were collapsed, with unmergeable singletons discarded. Reads were aligned against IMGT to assign V, D and J genes, CDR3 length and insertions or deletions at six rearrangement sites. Clonotype counts were normalized to sorted cell number within each subset before computing true diversity and Gini coefficients with the tcR R package. The overlap coefficient, calculated on TCRB nucleotide sequences, was used to quantify repertoire sharing. Imported from immuneACCESS, the table was reduced by TCRdb to in-frame sequences with V and J called. These copies leave out some clones; in studies compared against another copy, an unresolved V gene accounts for under half, and the cause of the remainder is not known. For V, J and clone size, that table is used; D and trimming come from the DNA. Counted in this sample were approximately 160,000 clones; 10% to 13% of them appeared once. The top ten constitute 0.45% to 0.6% of the sample.

Sequenced input: central memory CD4+ T cells from blood. The chain employs TRBV6-1 and TRBJ1-2, with no reliable assignment of the D segment. The receptor's source is a young man with type 1 diabetes. The nucleotide sequence reads TGTGCCAGCTTGGCCCCACCGCCTAACTATGGCTACACCTTC. This is translated as CASLAPPPNYGYTF.